This T cell receptor beta chain emerged from a study of CD8 T cells in ankylosing spondylitis. Each TCR beta library was made by quantitative 5'-RACE that incorporated molecular barcodes. In TCRdb, the 5' RACE reads were re-called with MiXCR into one record per CDR3 protein. The sample holds around 250,000 distinct CDR3 sequences, more than 15% seen once. V lost 0 bases and J lost 4, with 8 bases in between. This CDR3 spans 14 amino acids. Per the germline V gene, CDR1 is SGDLS and CDR2 is YYNGEE. Regarding the study as a whole: A TCR beta motif made of several highly homologous variants seemed typical of ankylosing spondylitis blood.

This clonotype was detected many times. The antigen remains undetermined. The chain joins TRBV9 to TRBJ2-1; possible D gene TRBD2, 5 bases. Material for sequencing was blood, either unsorted or a sorted T cell fraction (not recorded which). This TCR was recovered from a male donor with ankylosing spondylitis or in good health (not recorded which). The CDR3 region has the DNA TGTGCCAGCAGCGTAGGTGGAGGTTACAATGAGCAGTTCTTC. Its protein product is CASSVGGGYNEQFF.